These 15 T cell receptor beta chains came from one sample sequenced in a study of T cells after yellow fever vaccination. Via MiXCR, TCRdb re-called the 5' RACE reads, giving one row per CDR3 protein. The sample records 450,000 to 650,000 distinct CDR3 sequences, about 13% being singletons. The sequenced sample was PBMCs, obtained on the day of the yellow fever booster vaccination. These TCRs come from a young man who received the YFV17D yellow fever vaccine.

The chain couples TRBV20-1 to TRBJ2-5; 13 nucleotides match TRBD2. Trimming took 0 bases from V and 4 from J; bases not matched to a gene: 8. This CDR3 spans 17 amino acids. Germline CDR1 DFQATT, CDR2 SNEGSKA (reference sequence). CDR3 sequence: CSARDPTGTSGTETQYF. CDR3 bases: TGCAGTGCTAGAGACCCAACCGGGACTAGCGGGACAGAGACCCAGTACTTC.

V is TRBV21-1 and J is TRBJ1-1. TRBV21-1 is marked as a pseudogene. CDR3 size: 10 residues. The CDR3 nucleotides read TGTGCCAGCAGCGCGACTAAAGCTTTCTTT. Translation gives CASSATKAFF.

This clonotype was counted only a few times. The chain employs TRBV6-6 and TRBJ2-1; no clear D gene. Germline V lookup: CDR1 MNHNY, CDR2 SVGAGI (reference sequence). V was shortened by 8 bases and J by 9 bases, with 14 bases between the two germline ends. The CDR3 has 12 residues. In nucleotides, the CDR3 is TGTGCCAGCCGACCCCGTGCCAGTGAGCAGTTCTTC. Translating gives CASRPRASEQFF.

This chain uses TRBV28 with TRBJ2-1; the match to TRBD2 covers 11 bases. J was trimmed by 2 bases and V by 6 bases; bases with no gene match: 6. Germline CDR1 is MDHEN and CDR2 is SYDVKM. There are 16 residues in the CDR3. CDR3 in amino acids: CASSLISGRAYNEQFF. In DNA, the CDR3 is TGTGCCAGCAGCCTTATTAGCGGGAGGGCCTACAATGAGCAGTTCTTC.

This clonotype turned up a few times. The genes are TRBV28 and TRBJ2-3; tentative D call: TRBD2 (6 bases). CDR1 and CDR2 (germline): MDHEN, SYDVKM. The V gene lost 8 bases and the J gene lost 8 bases, with 11 bases spanning the gap. The CDR3 covers 11 residues. The CDR3, as DNA: TGTGCCAGCGGTCTGGGAGGTACGCAGTATTTT. This encodes CASGLGGTQYF. Full variable domain (missing parts from reference TRBV28 and TRBJ2-3): DVKVTQSSRYLVKRTGEKVFLECVQDMDHENMFWYRQDPGLGLRLIYFSYDVKMKEKGDIPEGYSVSREKKERFSLILESASTNQTSMYLCASGLGGTQYFGPGTRLTVL.

The chain is built from TRBV7-2 and TRBJ2-1, with 10 positions matching TRBD2. Per the germline V gene, CDR1 is SGHTA and CDR2 is FQGNSA. The V and J ends lost 3 bases and 4 bases, in that order; junction bases with no gene match: 3. The CDR3 has 15 amino acids. The CDR3 DNA sequence: TGTGCCAGCAGCTTCCAAGCGGGAGGGTACAATGAGCAGTTCTTC. Amino acids: CASSFQAGGYNEQFF.

This clonotype appeared a few times. The chain employs TRBV12-3 or TRBV12-4 and TRBJ2-5; 7 bases line up with TRBD2. The ends lost 1 base at V and 5 bases at J; junction bases unmatched: 7. The CDR3 has 15 amino acids. The CDR3 DNA sequence: TGTGCCAGCAGTTTAGGGGAGGGGATCACGGAGACCCAGTACTTC. Translated: CASSLGEGITETQYF.

CDR3 DNA: TGCAGCGTTCATGGCGGGGGTGACTACGAGCAGTACTTC. It specifies CSVHGGGDYEQYF. The chain joins TRBV29-1 to TRBJ2-7; 7 nucleotides line up with TRBD2. The CDR3 is made up of 13 amino acids. Unmatched junction bases numbered 7, after V lost 5 bases and J lost 3 bases. Germline V gene sequence: CDR1 SQVTM, CDR2 ANQGSEA.

The chain links TRBV15 to TRBJ2-7; TRBD1 agrees at 8 bases. The CDR3 contains 12 residues. Germline CDR1 reads LNHNV; CDR2 reads YYDKDF (reference sequence). J was trimmed by 6 bases and V by 3 bases; bases with no gene match: 1. In nucleotides, the CDR3 is TGTGCCACCAGCAGGGGGACAGGCGAGCAGTACTTC. Protein sequence: CATSRGTGEQYF.

This clonotype was detected a few times. The chain carries TRBV3-1 and TRBJ1-2; 10 nucleotides agree with TRBD1. V lost 5 bases, J lost 6 bases, and 6 bases stayed unmatched. The CDR3 is 14 residues long. Germline assignment: CDR1 LGHDT and CDR2 YNNKEL (reference sequence). Here the CDR3 reads CASSSQGQGNGYTF. The CDR3 DNA reads TGTGCCAGCAGCAGTCAGGGACAGGGGAATGGCTACACCTTC.

V is TRBV7-9 and J is TRBJ1-2; D ambiguous. Between the trimmed V and J ends, which lost 5 bases and 7 bases, there was a span of 17 bases. The length of the CDR3 is 14 residues. Germline V lookup: CDR1 SEHNR, CDR2 FQNEAQ (reference sequence). CDR3 nucleotides: TGTGCCAGCAGCCCCCCCGTTCGGGTTTCTGGCTACACCTTC. It is translated as CASSPPVRVSGYTF.

The chain links TRBV20-1 to TRBJ2-1; no firm D call. CDR1 and CDR2 (germline): DFQATT, SNEGSKA (reference sequence). This CDR3 spans 13 amino acids. Trimming took off 4 bases at V and 6 bases at J, with 13 bases between the two ends. The CDR3 DNA is TGCAGTGCTAACAATCGGCTGGTCAATGAGCAGTTCTTC. Protein sequence: CSANNRLVNEQFF.

This clonotype showed up just a few times. The chain couples TRBV4-3 to TRBJ2-3, with 7 bases identical to TRBD2. The CDR3 covers 17 residues. The J segment lost 0 bases and the V segment lost 2 bases, leaving 8 bases of the junction unmatched. Germline V gene lookup returns CDR1 LGHNA and CDR2 YSLEER. This chain's CDR3 is CASSQLPSGASTDTQYF. CDR3 DNA sequence: TGCGCCAGCAGCCAATTGCCTAGCGGAGCTAGCACAGATACGCAGTATTTT.

This clonotype occurred many times. V is TRBV7-8 and J is TRBJ2-7; D not resolved. V lost 5 bases to trimming and J lost 4 bases, with 12 bases between them. This CDR3 spans 13 amino acids. CDR1 and CDR2 (germline): SGHVS, FQNEAQ. DNA of the CDR3: TGTGCCAGCAGCCGAACACTGGGGTACGAGCAGTACTTC. This sequence encodes CASSRTLGYEQYF. The full variable domain, in which reference TRBV7-8 and TRBJ2-7 provide the parts outside the CDR3, is GAGVSQSPRYKVAKRGQDVALRCDPISGHVSLFWYQQALGQGPEFLTYFQNEAQLDKSGLPSDRFFAERPEGSVSTLKIQRTQQEDSAVYLCASSRTLGYEQYFGPGTRLTVT.

This clonotype turned up a few times. This sequence joins TRBV18 and TRBJ2-5, with D possibly matching TRBD2 (6 bases). Germline V gene sequence: CDR1 KGHSH, CDR2 LQKENI. Trimming left V 4 bases short and J 0 bases short, with 15 bases between. This CDR3 contains 16 residues. CDR3 DNA sequence: TGTGCCAGCTCACTCGTTAGCGGAGCGTACCAAGAGACCCAGTACTTC. Translating it yields CASSLVSGAYQETQYF.